This entry lists 17 T cell receptor beta chains sequenced from one sample in a study of T cell changes during pregnancy in multiple sclerosis. TCRdb keeps only in-frame clones here, not all; method: immunoSEQ multiplex PCR. The table includes about 31,000 clones, over 75% detected once. Here the sequenced sample was CD8+ T cells from peripheral blood mononuclear cells, taken in the second trimester of pregnancy. Every receptor here comes from a female donor with multiple sclerosis, enrolled in a pregnancy study.

The chain has TRBV7-9 and TRBJ2-7; D might be TRBD2 (6 bases). The CDR3 is 15 residues long. Trimming stripped 2 bases from V and 1 base from J, with 12 bases between. Per germline, CDR1 SEHNR and CDR2 FQNEAQ (reference sequence). For the CDR3, the DNA is TGTGCCAGCAGCTTATCGGCCGGGGGTTCCTACGAGCAGTACTTC. Encoded protein: CASSLSAGGSYEQYF.

The rearrangement links TRBV7-9 to TRBJ1-2, with D hard to call. Trimming pared 2 bases from V and 1 base from J, leaving 17 bases between. Germline CDR1 is SEHNR and CDR2 is FQNEAQ (reference sequence). The CDR3 is 17 residues long. This CDR3 reads CASSLSASGNINYGYTF. CDR3 DNA sequence: TGTGCCAGCAGCTTATCGGCTTCGGGAAATATTAACTATGGCTACACCTTC. Variable domain in full (rest from reference TRBV7-9 and TRBJ1-2): DTGVSQNPRHKITKRGQNVTFRCDPISEHNRLYWYRQTLGQGPEFLTYFQNEAQLEKSRLLSDRFSAERPKGSFSTLEIQRTEQGDSAMYLCASSLSASGNINYGYTFGSGTRLTVV.

This chain connects TRBV13 to TRBJ1-4; no definite D call. The CDR3 loop spans 14 amino acids. Germline CDR1 and CDR2: PRHDT and FYEKMQ (reference sequence). The V end was cut by 0 bases, the J end by 7 bases, with 9 bases between. The CDR3: CASSLGLSAEKLFF. CDR3 sequence (DNA): TGTGCCAGCAGCTTAGGCCTCAGTGCTGAAAAACTGTTTTTT.

The rearrangement joins TRBV25-1 to TRBJ2-3; D remains unclear. CDR1 MGHDK and CDR2 SYGVNS come from the germline V gene. CDR3 length: 16 residues. With 3 bases removed from V and 2 bases from J, the gap between germline ends came to 15 bases. The CDR3 spells CASSDWSTEITDTQYF. The CDR3 coding sequence is TGTGCCAGCAGTGATTGGAGTACGGAGATCACAGATACGCAGTATTTT.

V is TRBV25-1 and J is TRBJ1-5; D gene uncertain. Germline V gene data show CDR1 as MGHDK and CDR2 as SYGVNS. The V end was cut by 4 bases, the J end by 4 bases, with 11 bases between. This CDR3 has 14 amino acids. The CDR3 here is CASSGRGINQPQHF. DNA of the CDR3: TGTGCCAGCAGTGGACGAGGGATTAATCAGCCCCAGCATTTT.

The chain is built from TRBV5-1 and TRBJ2-3, with 7 nucleotides matching TRBD2. V dropped 2 bases and J dropped 2; count of bases not matched to a gene: 8. The CDR3 loop spans 16 amino acids. The germline CDR1 and CDR2 sequences are SGHRS and YFSETQ. CDR3 loop: CASSFRTRGLTDTQYF. Written as DNA, the CDR3 is TGCGCCAGCAGCTTTCGGACTAGAGGGCTCACAGATACGCAGTATTTT.

V gene TRBV7-9 combines with J gene TRBJ2-4, with TRBD1 as a possible D gene (6 bases). The V and J ends lost 5 bases and 4 bases respectively, with 12 bases between them. The V gene's germline CDR1 is SEHNR and CDR2 FQNEAQ (reference sequence). The CDR3 is 14 amino acids. Here the CDR3 DNA reads TGTGCCAGCAGCCCGCCCGGACAGAAAAACATTCAGTACTTC. It encodes CASSPPGQKNIQYF.

In its sample, this clone was seen once. The CDR3 here is CASGLVRWTGQGTNTGELFF. DNA of the CDR3: TGTGCTAGTGGTTTGGTACGCTGGACGGGACAGGGGACAAACACCGGGGAGCTGTTTTTT. The chain combines TRBV12-5 with TRBJ2-2, with 10 bases matching TRBD1. Trimming cost V 0 bases and J 2 bases; bases outside gene matches: 12. The CDR3 loop spans 20 amino acids. The germline V gene encodes CDR1 LGHNT and CDR2 FRNRAP.

V is TRBV29-1 and J is TRBJ1-1; 10 bases match TRBD1. Germline CDR1 reads SQVTM; CDR2 reads ANQGSEA. After removal of 4 bases from V and 5 bases from J, the junction contained 7 bases not matched to a gene. CDR3 length: 14 residues. Here the CDR3 DNA reads TGCAGCGTTGCCGTGGGACAGGGGAGAACTGAAGCTTTCTTT. This sequence encodes CSVAVGQGRTEAFF.

This rearrangement joins TRBV6-4 to TRBJ2-6; D is possibly TRBD1 (5 bases). V shed 4 bases and J shed 1 base, with 5 bases lying between them. The CDR3 totals 14 residues. Germline CDR1 MRHNA, CDR2 SNTAGT. CDR3 loop: CASSGTSGANVLTF. The CDR3 nucleotides are TGTGCCAGCAGTGGGACATCTGGGGCCAACGTCCTGACTTTC.

V is TRBV5-4 and J is TRBJ2-7; no reliable D call. The CDR3 is made up of 13 amino acids. Trimming left V 0 bases short and J 6 bases short, with 10 bases between. The germline gives CDR1 SGHNT, CDR2 YYREEE (reference sequence). The CDR3 sequence is CASSLAEAFEQYF. The CDR3, as DNA: TGTGCCAGCAGCTTGGCCGAGGCCTTCGAGCAGTACTTC.

The chain employs TRBV11-2 and TRBJ1-1, with TRBD1 matching over 8 bases. Germline CDR1 is SGHAT and CDR2 is FQNNGV. V was clipped by 5 bases and J by 3 bases; unmatched bases: 17. This CDR3 region has 18 residues. CDR3 DNA: TGTGCCAGCAGCCCCCGCCCCAGGGGGCGCGGATCAGACACTGAAGCTTTCTTT. As protein: CASSPRPRGRGSDTEAFF.

The rearrangement links TRBV9 to TRBJ2-1; 10 bases agree with TRBD2. This CDR3 has 16 residues. Germline CDR1 reads SGDLS; CDR2 reads YYNGEE. The V segment lost 1 base and the J segment 2 bases; nucleotides outside the gene matches: 3. The CDR3 region is CASSVIGTSAYNEQFF. CDR3 in DNA: TGTGCCAGCAGCGTAATCGGGACTAGCGCCTACAATGAGCAGTTCTTC.

CDR3 coding DNA: TGTGCCAGCAGTTTACAGACGAACACCGGGGAGCTGTTTTTT. This translates into CASSLQTNTGELFF. This chain links TRBV27 with TRBJ2-2; no clear D. Germline values: CDR1 MNHEY, CDR2 SMNVEV (reference sequence). V dropped 2 bases and J dropped 0 bases, with 4 bases sitting between them. The CDR3 sequence is 14 residues long.

CDR3 sequence reads: CASSRPNLGVPPYEQYF. DNA for the CDR3: TGTGCCAGCAGCAGACCTAATCTCGGAGTCCCCCCCTACGAGCAGTACTTC. This sequence joins TRBV5-4 and TRBJ2-7; D remains unclear. This CDR3 has 17 residues. Trimming removed 4 bases from V and 2 bases from J, with 22 bases in between. Germline V gene lookup returns CDR1 SGHNT and CDR2 YYREEE (reference sequence).

The CDR3 nucleotides read TGTGCCAGCAGCTCTGGACTAGCGGGAGATGTTGCAGATACGCAGTATTTT. Its protein is CASSSGLAGDVADTQYF. V usage is TRBV5-5 and J usage is TRBJ2-3; TRBD2 aligns across 13 bases. The germline gives CDR1 SGHKS, CDR2 YYEKEE (reference sequence). The V and J ends lost 3 bases and 4 bases, in that order; junction bases with no gene match: 8. The CDR3 extends over 17 amino acids.

J is TRBJ1-2 and V is TRBV10-1, with 7 bases matching TRBD1. The CDR3 contains 16 residues. J was trimmed by 8 bases and V by 6 bases; bases with no gene match: 18. From germline, CDR1 is WNHNN and CDR2 SYGVQD (reference sequence). This chain's CDR3 is CASRNRGGGQGSGYTF. DNA of the CDR3: TGCGCCAGCAGAAACAGGGGCGGCGGCCAGGGATCCGGCTACACCTTC.